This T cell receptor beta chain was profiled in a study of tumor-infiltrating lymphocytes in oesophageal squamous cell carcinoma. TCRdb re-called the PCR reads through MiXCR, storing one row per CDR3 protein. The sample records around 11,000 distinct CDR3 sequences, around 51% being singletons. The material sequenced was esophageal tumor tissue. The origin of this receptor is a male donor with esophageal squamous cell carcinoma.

The CDR3: CASSLGGDEQYF. CDR3 in DNA: TGTGCCAGCAGCCTGGGAGGGGATGAGCAGTACTTC. This rearrangement joins TRBV7-8 to TRBJ2-4; 7 nucleotides agree with TRBD2. Trimming cost V 5 bases and J 13 bases; bases outside gene matches: 8. This CDR3 contains 12 residues. The V gene's germline CDR1 is SGHVS and CDR2 FQNEAQ.